The 21 T cell receptor beta chains given below trace back to one sample, sequenced in a study of OX40 agonist ivuxolimab in advanced cancers. Profiling relied on immunoSEQ multiplex PCR, and the TCRdb table lists in-frame clones only, not all of them. There are fewer than 75,000 clones in the sample; 88% occur only once, and around 0.65% lies in the top ten. The sequenced sample was CD4+ or CD8+ T cells sorted from blood, obtained in a trial of the OX40 agonist ivuxolimab. These receptors were collected from an adult with an advanced solid tumor such as melanoma, head and neck, liver or kidney cancer.

The chain joins TRBV9 to TRBJ2-3; D is unclear. Trimming took 1 base from V and 6 from J, leaving 21 bases between them. The V gene's germline CDR1 is SGDLS and CDR2 YYNGEE. The CDR3 contains 17 residues. The CDR3 DNA reads TGTGCCAGCAGCGTAAGGTCAAACCAGGCCCCGTCGGATACGCAGTATTTT. Translating gives CASSVRSNQAPSDTQYF.

This clone was picked up a small number of times. The chain is built from TRBV5-4 and TRBJ2-5; TRBD1 matches at 10 bases. In germline, CDR1 is SGHNT, CDR2 YYREEE (reference sequence). The CDR3 contains 15 residues. The ends lost 2 bases at V and 6 bases at J; junction bases unmatched: 7. The CDR3 reads CASSFGQGVGKTQYF. The CDR3 DNA follows: TGTGCCAGCAGCTTTGGACAGGGGGTCGGGAAGACCCAGTACTTC.

The J gene is TRBJ1-5, the V gene TRBV27; no definite D call. The ends were cut back, 0 bases at V and 9 bases at J, with 9 bases in the middle. Germline lookup yields CDR1 MNHEY and CDR2 SMNVEV (reference sequence). This CDR3 comprises 13 residues. The CDR3 DNA sequence: TGTGCCAGCAGTTTATCGCGGGTGGCGCCCCAGCATTTT. The encoded protein is CASSLSRVAPQHF.

This sequence joins TRBV15 and TRBJ2-1; D is unresolved. Trimming left V 1 base short and J 0 bases short, with 4 bases between. The CDR3 extends over 14 amino acids. From germline, CDR1 is LNHNV and CDR2 YYDKDF (reference sequence). The CDR3 coding sequence is TGTGCCACCAGCAGAGGGGCCTCCTACAATGAGCAGTTCTTC. Amino acid sequence: CATSRGASYNEQFF.

The genes are TRBV4-1 and TRBJ2-3; maybe TRBD1 (6 bases). Germline V gene sequence: CDR1 MGHRA, CDR2 YSYEKL. With 4 bases removed from V and 11 bases from J, the gap between germline ends came to 22 bases. There are 15 residues in the CDR3. CDR3 nucleotides: TGCGCCAGCAGCCCCCAAGAAGTGGGGGCCAAGGGGCAGTATTTT. It codes for CASSPQEVGAKGQYF.

This clone has a handful of counts. CDR3 DNA sequence: TGTGCCAGCTCACCATCAGGGAATGAAGCTTTCTTT. It yields the protein CASSPSGNEAFF. The V and J genes are TRBV18 and TRBJ1-1; the D gene is possibly TRBD1 (5 bases). Germline V gene sequence: CDR1 KGHSH, CDR2 LQKENI. The V end lost 2 bases, the J end lost 7 bases, and 8 bases lay between the germline ends. The CDR3 totals 12 residues.

This sequence joins TRBV12-5 and TRBJ2-2; TRBD2 agrees at 13 bases. Germline V CDR1 and CDR2: LGHNT, FRNRAP. The CDR3 totals 19 residues. V was clipped by 0 bases and J by 3 bases; unmatched bases: 7. CDR3 sequence (DNA): TGTGCTAGTGGTTTGGTAACGGGACTAGCGGGATCGGACACCGGGGAGCTGTTTTTT. This sequence encodes CASGLVTGLAGSDTGELFF.

The genes are TRBV6-1 and TRBJ2-7; 8 bases are a match to TRBD1. J lost 7 bases, V lost 6 bases, and 5 bases had no gene match. The CDR3 is 12 residues long. Germline V gene lookup returns CDR1 MNHNS and CDR2 SASEGT. The CDR3 DNA follows: TGTGCCAGCAGCCCGACAGGGGTTGAGCAGTACTTC. It encodes CASSPTGVEQYF.

The chain joins TRBV5-6 to TRBJ1-1; 8 bases line up with TRBD1. J lost 3 bases, V lost 4 bases, and 5 bases had no gene match. Germline V gives CDR1 SGHDT, CDR2 YYEEEE. CDR3 length: 14 residues. The CDR3 nucleotides are TGTGCCAGCAGCGAACAGGGGGGGGACACTGAAGCTTTCTTT. Protein sequence: CASSEQGGDTEAFF.

The rearrangement links TRBV2 to TRBJ1-6; D is ambiguous. V gave up 4 bases and J gave up 9 bases, with 13 bases separating them. CDR1 and CDR2 (germline): SNHLY, FYNNEI. CDR3 length equals 14 residues. The CDR3 DNA is TGTGCCAGCAGTGGGCGTATCTTCGGTTCACCCCTCCACTTT. Residues: CASSGRIFGSPLHF.

The count of this clone is one. The rearrangement uses TRBV11-2 and TRBJ2-3, with 9 bases matching TRBD2. The length of the CDR3 is 15 residues. J was trimmed by 4 bases and V by 2 bases; bases with no gene match: 4. Germline V gene data show CDR1 as SGHAT and CDR2 as FQNNGV. This chain's CDR3 is CASSLTGGRADTQYF. As DNA, the CDR3 is TGTGCCAGCAGCTTAACCGGCGGGAGGGCAGATACGCAGTATTTT. Filled out from reference TRBV11-2 and TRBJ2-3, the complete variable domain reads EAGVAQSPRYKIIEKRQSVAFWCNPISGHATLYWYQQILGQGPKLLIQFQNNGVVDDSQLPKDRFSAERLKGVDSTLKIQPAKLEDSAVYLCASSLTGGRADTQYFGPGTRLTVL.

This clone has only one observation. The CDR3 nucleotides are TGTGCCAGCATGTTGTCAGGGGGCCGGAACACTGAAGCTTTCTTT. As protein: CASMLSGGRNTEAFF. The chain joins TRBV28 to TRBJ1-1; 8 nucleotides agree with TRBD1. Germline V gene data show CDR1 as MDHEN and CDR2 as SYDVKM. With V trimmed by 7 bases and J by 1 base, 8 bases remained unmatched. The CDR3 runs 15 residues. Variable domain in full (rest from reference TRBV28 and TRBJ1-1): DVKVTQSSRYLVKRTGEKVFLECVQDMDHENMFWYRQDPGLGLRLIYFSYDVKMKEKGDIPEGYSVSREKKERFSLILESASTNQTSMYLCASMLSGGRNTEAFFGQGTRLTVV.

The chain uses TRBV7-6 and TRBJ2-7; the match to TRBD1 covers 12 bases. The V segment lost 1 base and the J segment 4 bases; nucleotides outside the gene matches: 5. Per the germline V gene, CDR1 is SGHVS and CDR2 is FNYEAQ. CDR3 size: 16 residues. This CDR3 reads CASSLGGQGARYEQYF. The DNA of the CDR3 is TGTGCCAGCAGCTTAGGGGGACAGGGGGCTAGGTACGAGCAGTACTTC.

The J gene is TRBJ2-2, the V gene TRBV2, with D possibly TRBD1 on 6 matching bases. Germline CDR1 is SNHLY and CDR2 is FYNNEI. CDR3 length equals 15 residues. V lost 6 bases and J lost 3, with 14 bases in between. CDR3 sequence reads: CASRGVNRDTGELFF. In nucleotides, the CDR3 is TGTGCCAGCAGGGGGGTTAACAGGGACACCGGGGAGCTGTTTTTT.

The chain carries TRBV6-1 and TRBJ1-3; D is undetermined. CDR1 is MNHNS, CDR2 SASEGT, per germline. The CDR3 spans 15 residues. V was clipped by 7 bases and J by 1 base, with 14 bases between them. The CDR3 DNA is TGTGCCAGCACCCCCGGGGATACATCTGGAAACACCATATATTTT. It encodes CASTPGDTSGNTIYF.

The gene calls are TRBV6-1 and TRBJ2-7, with a possible D match to TRBD2 (6 bases). The length of the CDR3 is 14 residues. The germline CDR1 and CDR2 sequences are MNHNS and SASEGT. The V end lost 9 bases, the J end lost 5 bases, and 20 bases lay between the germline ends. Here the CDR3 DNA reads TGTGCCAGTTTACCAGCGGGCCCAGGGAACGAGCAGTACTTC. It is translated as CASLPAGPGNEQYF.

This clone was seen a handful of times. For the CDR3, the DNA is TGTGCCAGCAGCTTAGTACCCGGGGAGCTGTTTTTT. Translation gives CASSLVPGELFF. The genes are TRBV7-9 and TRBJ2-2; D remains unclear. V gave up 1 base and J gave up 6 bases, with 3 bases separating them. Germline lookup yields CDR1 SEHNR and CDR2 FQNEAQ (reference sequence). This CDR3 comprises 12 residues.

The J gene is TRBJ2-1, the V gene TRBV5-5, with 10 bases identical to TRBD1. Germline V CDR1 and CDR2: SGHKS, YYEKEE (reference sequence). This CDR3 has 15 residues. Trimming removed 4 bases from V and 3 bases from J; junction bases left unmatched: 4. The CDR3 DNA follows: TGTGCCAGCAGCACCGGGACAGGGGACTACAATGAGCAGTTCTTC. It encodes CASSTGTGDYNEQFF.

This clone was seen once. J is TRBJ2-1 and V is TRBV5-1, with 13 bases lining up with TRBD2. From germline, CDR1 is SGHRS and CDR2 YFSETQ. The CDR3 is made up of 16 amino acids. Germline trimming cut 2 bases from V and 2 bases from J; bases unmatched to any gene: 1. The CDR3 DNA sequence: TGCGCCAGCAGCTTCACTAGCGGGAGGGCCTACAATGAGCAGTTCTTC. It specifies CASSFTSGRAYNEQFF.

This sequence joins TRBV7-8 and TRBJ1-1; TRBD1 matches at 7 bases. V was clipped by 5 bases and J by 4 bases; unmatched bases: 4. Germline-derived CDR1 and CDR2 are SGHVS and FQNEAQ. The CDR3 has 13 amino acids. The CDR3 DNA reads TGTGCCAGCAGCCTGACAGGGAGCACTGAAGCTTTCTTT. This codes for CASSLTGSTEAFF.

CDR3 nucleotides: TGTGCCTGGACCGGGACAGATAATTCACCCCTCCACTTT. The encoded protein is CAWTGTDNSPLHF. V and J are TRBV30 and TRBJ1-6, with TRBD1 matching 7 bases. J gave up 5 bases and V 4 bases, and 2 bases lay outside the gene matches. The CDR3 runs to 13 residues. CDR1 and CDR2 (germline): GTSNPN, SVGIG (reference sequence).